This is a list of T cell receptor beta chains from one sample in a study of low-dose radiotherapy and immunotherapy resistance in tumors. Using its own MiXCR run on the reads, TCRdb lists one record per CDR3 protein. The table includes more than 90,000 distinct CDR3 sequences, less than 25% detected once. The material sequenced was PBMCs, taken after low-dose radiotherapy plus immunotherapy. The receptors come from a male donor with prostate cancer. CDR3s include the opening cysteine and the closing phenylalanine or tryptophan. Each record gives: J gene, V gene, clone size, CDR3 protein. Part of the rows lack a size; the others show once, few, many or a class for expanded clones.

TRBJ1-1	TRBV11-2	many	CASSFVGSEAFF
TRBJ2-7	TRBV4-1	many	CASSQESSGGYEQYF
TRBJ2-1	TRBV18	many	CASSPGTVGNNEQFF
TRBJ1-5	TRBV2	many	CASRETDRGRSQPQHF
TRBJ2-1	TRBV11-2	many	CASSPQGALGEQFF
TRBJ1-2	TRBV29-1	many	CSALDRVSYGYTF
TRBJ2-3	TRBV5-4	many	CASSLGGVGTDTQYF
TRBJ1-1	TRBV5-1	many	CASTPKSGSYSTEAFF
TRBJ2-2	TRBV12-3/TRBV12-4	-	CASTKGTGELFF
TRBJ1-1	TRBV7-2	many	CASSPRQGQTAFF
TRBJ2-3	TRBV7-8	few	CASSRGRTSWDTQYF
TRBJ2-1	TRBV14	many	CASSRRLAGFGNEQFF
TRBJ2-1	TRBV6-2/TRBV6-3	many	CASSSPNNEQFF
TRBJ2-5	TRBV7-9	many	CASSLSAEETQYF
TRBJ2-2	TRBV7-7	-	CASSALAGGTGELFF
TRBJ2-3	TRBV10-3	many	CAISESSRGVADTQYF
TRBJ2-7	TRBV10-3	many	CAISESRGLTYEQYF
TRBJ2-7	TRBV14	many	CASSQRDRGAYEQYF
TRBJ2-7	TRBV5-1	many	CASSPMGQNYEQYF
TRBJ2-7	TRBV11-2	many	CASSLGTGAYEQYF
TRBJ1-5	TRBV7-8	many	CASRRDSNQPQHF
TRBJ2-7	TRBV7-8	many	CASSLGERIQQYF
TRBJ2-3	TRBV29-1	many	CSVRQGPGADTQYF
TRBJ2-4	TRBV11-2	many	CASSLGAGLAKNIQYF
TRBJ2-6	TRBV6-6	medium-sized	CASRSDDSGANVLTF
TRBJ2-5	TRBV20-1	-	CSARDVETAGGAYSQETQYF
TRBJ2-1	TRBV4-1	many	CASSQDGTSGGPNEQFF
TRBJ2-3	TRBV6-2/TRBV6-3	few	CASSYSGLAGGKFLPDTQYF
TRBJ2-1	TRBV7-8	many	CASSTSGGSSYNEQFF
TRBJ2-7	TRBV7-9	many	CASSEKAGTGRWYEQYF
TRBJ2-5	TRBV7-9	many	CASSPLAGGQETQYF
TRBJ2-3	TRBV7-9	many	CASSPMPGDTQYF
TRBJ2-5	TRBV7-9	many	CASSLGVTGGETQYF
TRBJ2-5	TRBV10-2	many	CASSEFLSGVPTGETQYF
TRBJ1-3	TRBV27	many	CASSLSGGRSSGNTIYF
TRBJ1-6	TRBV2	many	CASSRATANSPLHF
TRBJ2-7	TRBV18	many	CASSPPTAGRYEQYF